The TCR beta chain under discussion was sequenced for a study of radiotherapy plus CTLA-4 blockade in lung cancer. For the study at large: Across the patients, objective responses occurred in under 20%, and disease control in roughly 30%. Study conclusions and caveats: Following radiotherapy plus ipilimumab, tumor-derived TCR clones expanded in the blood. The best predictor of response was reported to be early blood T cell clone dynamics, with interferon-beta.

With V trimmed by 2 bases and J by 4 bases, 5 bases remained unmatched. The CDR3 has 14 residues. Germline values: CDR1 GTSNPN, CDR2 SVGIG (reference sequence). Sequencing used immunoSEQ multiplex PCR; TCRdb keeps in-frame clones, though not all of them. Of more than 75,000 clones listed, roughly 80% are singletons. Notes on this clone: What it recognizes is unknown.

This receptor was identified in a human donor with non-small cell lung cancer that progressed on radiotherapy plus ipilimumab. The rearrangement joins TRBV30 to TRBJ1-5, with TRBD1 identical over 7 bases. The sample in question was peripheral blood, obtained from a patient treated with radiotherapy plus ipilimumab. CDR3 nucleotide sequence: TGTGCCTGGAGTAAGGACAGGCATAATCAGCCCCAGCATTTT. It yields the protein CAWSKDRHNQPQHF.